This section outlines one TCR beta chain sequence together with its context. Participants in the exposed group had met a COVID-19 case in the 2 weeks before joining the study. These data are taken from a study of blood T cell repertoires in COVID-19. This CDR3 has 17 residues. Looked up from germline, CDR1 is LNHDA and CDR2 is SQIVND (reference sequence). Trimming at V came to 3 bases and at J to 7 bases, leaving 11 bases not matched to a gene. Generated by immunoSEQ multiplex PCR, the TCRdb table keeps only in-frame clones and is missing some. The repertoire has more than 350,000 clones, about 88% of them found once; the top ten carry approximately 1.3%.

The V call is TRBV19, the J call TRBJ1-6; 8 bases line up with TRBD1. This TCR was sampled from a young woman who had been exposed to COVID-19. The sample comprised PBMCs or T cells enriched from blood (not recorded which). The DNA of the CDR3 is TGTGCCAGTAGTATGAGCGGTGGGACAGGCTACAATTCACCCCTCCACTTT. It specifies CASSMSGGTGYNSPLHF.